This T cell receptor beta chain was sequenced for a study of OX40 agonist ivuxolimab in advanced cancers. This table comes from immunoSEQ multiplex PCR, and its TCRdb copy is limited to in-frame clones, with some not included. The sample has under 100,000 clones, approximately 92% seen once. Germline V gene lookup returns CDR1 SGHNT and CDR2 YYREEE (reference sequence). The CDR3 has 15 amino acids. The ends were cut back, 0 bases at V and 3 bases at J, with 10 bases in the middle. The clonotype was recovered from an adult with an advanced solid tumor such as melanoma, head and neck, liver or kidney cancer. The sequencing used CD4+ or CD8+ T cells sorted from blood, collected in a trial of the OX40 agonist ivuxolimab. The rearrangement links TRBV5-4 to TRBJ2-1, with a possible D match to TRBD1 (6 bases). CDR3 DNA sequence: TGTGCCAGCAGCTTGGGGACAGCAGACTACAATGAGCAGTTCTTC. Residues: CASSLGTADYNEQFF.